A selection of T cell receptor beta chains follows, all from one sample in a study of T cell responses to AZD1222 COVID-19 vaccine. Only in-frame clones appear in the TCRdb table, and some are missing; sequencing was by immunoSEQ multiplex PCR. The top ten hold over 1.5% of the sample, which has about 120,000 clones, around 94% seen once. Sequenced material: peripheral blood, taken on day 0 of AZD1222 vaccination. The receptors derive from an adult in good health. The CDR3 runs from the conserved cysteine through the conserved F or W. The D gene is left open where the match is weak. Clone size, where shown, is once, few, many, or a class for clones that have expanded.

D | size | J | V | DNA | CDR3
TRBD2 | NA | TRBJ2-3 | TRBV7-2 | TGTGCCAGCAGCCCGGGACTAGCGGATCGCGCAGATACGCAGTATTTT | CASSPGLADRADTQYF
NA | NA | TRBJ1-2 | TRBV6-6 | TGTGCCAGCAGTTACTCCAACCGGAAATTCTATGGCTACACCTTC | CASSYSNRKFYGYTF
NA | NA | TRBJ2-3 | TRBV18 | TGTGCCAGCTCACCGGGAACAGATACGCAGTATTTT | CASSPGTDTQYF
TRBD2 | NA | TRBJ2-1 | TRBV18 | TGTGCCAGCTCACCTGGGACTAGCGGGAGAGATGGTGAGCAGTTCTTC | CASSPGTSGRDGEQFF
NA | NA | TRBJ1-5 | TRBV19 | TGTGCCAGTAGTATTAGCTCGACGGACCTTAGCAATCAGCCCCAGCATTTT | CASSISSTDLSNQPQHF
NA | once | TRBJ1-2 | TRBV7-2 | TGTGCCAGCAGCTTAGAAGACAGGCCGGCTGGTGGCTACACCTTC | CASSLEDRPAGGYTF
TRBD1 | NA | TRBJ2-4 | TRBV11-1 | TGTGCCAGCAGCTCGGGACAGGGGGGTGTCAAAAACATTCAGTACTTC | CASSSGQGGVKNIQYF
NA | NA | TRBJ2-1 | TRBV5-1 | TGCGCCAGCAGCTTAACCCCCAATATCCGGGACACGTACAATGAGCAGTTCTTC | CASSLTPNIRDTYNEQFF
TRBD2 | NA | TRBJ2-1 | TRBV3-1/TRBV3-2 | TGTGCCAGCAGCCTCACTAGCGGGGGGGCTGAGCAGTTCTTC | CASSLTSGGAEQFF
NA | NA | TRBJ2-2 | TRBV7-9 | TGTGCCAGCAGCCCTGTCGACAGCGCGAACACCGGGGAGCTGTTTTTT | CASSPVDSANTGELFF
NA | NA | TRBJ1-1 | TRBV6-2/TRBV6-3 | TGTGCCAGCAGTTACTCGGTGGGGGTAGCTTTCTTT | CASSYSVGVAFF